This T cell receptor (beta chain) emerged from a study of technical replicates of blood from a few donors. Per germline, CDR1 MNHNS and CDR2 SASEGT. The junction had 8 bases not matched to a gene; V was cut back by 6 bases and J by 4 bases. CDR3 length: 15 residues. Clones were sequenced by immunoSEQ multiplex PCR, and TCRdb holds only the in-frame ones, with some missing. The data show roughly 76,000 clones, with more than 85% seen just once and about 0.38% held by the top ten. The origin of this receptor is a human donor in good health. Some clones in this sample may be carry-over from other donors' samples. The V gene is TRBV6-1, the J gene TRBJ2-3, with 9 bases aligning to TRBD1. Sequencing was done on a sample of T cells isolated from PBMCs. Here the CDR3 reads CASRRDRELPDTQYF. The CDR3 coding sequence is TGTGCCAGCAGGAGGGACAGGGAACTCCCAGATACGCAGTATTTT.